This note documents a single T cell receptor (beta chain) sequence. The data derive from a study of technical replicates of blood from a few donors. Trimming cost V 0 bases and J 5 bases, with 5 bases left between them. The CDR3 extends over 12 amino acids. Clones were read by immunoSEQ multiplex PCR, and TCRdb kept only the in-frame ones, dropping some. This sample yields 13,000 or so clones, of which roughly 85% are seen a single time; around 10% belongs to the top ten. The chain recombines TRBV5-3 with TRBJ1-2; D is ambiguous. TRBV5-3 is annotated as an ORF whose role is uncertain. This TCR was recovered from a human donor in good health. The sample was PBMCs. CDR3 residues: CARSLGQYGYTF. The DNA for the CDR3 is TGTGCCAGAAGCTTGGGACAATATGGCTACACCTTC.